A selection of T cell receptor beta chains follows, all from one sample in a study of CD4 T cells in relation to SARS-CoV-2 and coronaviruses. These TCRs' antigens remain unknown. Profiled with immunoSEQ multiplex PCR; TCRdb holds only in-frame clones, not every one. In the table there are approximately 39,000 clones, 60% to 85% of which are singletons. Source material: memory CD4+ T cells from PBMCs, cultured in vitro. The receptors derive from an adult with COVID-19. Both conserved end residues are part of each CDR3. D genes are given only for firm matches. The listing skips clone size in some rows; elsewhere it reads once, few, many or a size class.

j_gene,abundance,v_gene,d_gene,CDR3nt,CDR3aa
TRBJ2-1,.,TRBV18,.,TGTGCCAGCTCCCGGGACGGCTACAATGAGCAGTTCTTC,CASSRDGYNEQFF
TRBJ2-7,.,TRBV9,.,TGTGCCAGCAGCGTAGGGGGAGGAACCTACGAGCAGTACTTC,CASSVGGGTYEQYF
TRBJ2-3,.,TRBV4-1,.,TGCGCCAGCAGCCAACTGGGGGCCACAGATACGCAGTATTTT,CASSQLGATDTQYF
TRBJ2-7,few,TRBV7-2,TRBD1,TGTGCCAGCAGCCTCCGGGCCAGCGGTCAGGGGGCCTCCTACGAGCAGTACTTC,CASSLRASGQGASYEQYF
TRBJ2-7,.,TRBV6-5,TRBD1,TGTGCCAGCAGGGCGACAGGGGCCTACGAGCAGTACTTC,CASRATGAYEQYF
TRBJ1-1,.,TRBV20-1,.,TGCAGCGGCAGCCAAGGTGAAGCTTTCTTT,CSGSQGEAFF
TRBJ2-5,.,TRBV5-5,.,TGTGCCAGCAGCTTCCCCCTAGGGGGTAACCAAGAGACCCAGTACTTC,CASSFPLGGNQETQYF
TRBJ1-2,few,TRBV2,.,TGTGCCAGCAGTGAACAGGGAGGCTATGGCTACACCTTC,CASSEQGGYGYTF
TRBJ2-1,.,TRBV2,.,TGTGCCAGCAGTGTAACCGGTTACAATGAGCAGTTCTTC,CASSVTGYNEQFF
TRBJ2-7,.,TRBV5-1,TRBD2,TGCGCCAGCAGCCGAGGGACTAGCGCCACGGGCTCCTACGAGCAGTACTTC,CASSRGTSATGSYEQYF
TRBJ2-1,.,TRBV5-5,TRBD2,TGTGCCAGCAGAACTAGCGGGAGACAGTACAATGAGCAGTTCTTC,CASRTSGRQYNEQFF
TRBJ2-5,.,TRBV4-3,.,TGCGCCAGCAGCCAACAATTGCGCCCGGGTCTGGAGGCGGAGACCCAGTACTTC,CASSQQLRPGLEAETQYF
TRBJ2-3,.,TRBV28,TRBD2,TGTGCCAGCTCATCGAAAAGAAGAAAACTAGCGGGAGCGGTCCCAGATACGCAGTATTTT,CASSSKRRKLAGAVPDTQYF
TRBJ2-5,once,TRBV29-1,.,TGCAGCGTCAATATACGGGAGACCCAGTACTTC,CSVNIRETQYF
TRBJ2-7,.,TRBV6-1,.,TGTGCCAGCAGTGAACCCTACGAGCAGTACTTC,CASSEPYEQYF
TRBJ2-3,.,TRBV2,TRBD2,TGTGCCAGCAGACCACTAGCGCGAAGCACAGATACGCAGTATTTT,CASRPLARSTDTQYF
TRBJ1-5,.,TRBV11-2,.,TGTGCCAGCAGCTTAGATAGGAGGCAGCCCCAGCATTTT,CASSLDRRQPQHF
TRBJ2-3,few,TRBV19,.,TGTGCCAGTAGCGACAGGGGAGGGGCAGATACGCAGTATTTT,CASSDRGGADTQYF
TRBJ2-6,once,TRBV28,TRBD1,TGTGCCACCTCTAGACAGGGGGCAAGTGGGGCCAACGTCCTGACTTTC,CATSRQGASGANVLTF
TRBJ2-2,.,TRBV7-9,.,TGTGCCAGCAGCTTTGTAGATAGGGCCGGGGAGCTGTTTTTT,CASSFVDRAGELFF
TRBJ2-1,.,TRBV7-9,TRBD1,TGTGCCAGCAGCTTGGGACAGGCGATAAATGAGCAGTTCTTC,CASSLGQAINEQFF
TRBJ2-7,.,TRBV27,.,TGTGCCAGCAGTTTCCTGAGCGCCCACGAGCAGTACTTC,CASSFLSAHEQYF
TRBJ2-7,once,TRBV18,.,TGTGCCAGCTCACCAACCGGGACCACGAAGAGTGAGCAGTACTTC,CASSPTGTTKSEQYF
TRBJ2-1,.,TRBV27,.,TGTGCCAGCAGTTTACGGACTAACGTCAATGAGCAGTTCTTC,CASSLRTNVNEQFF
TRBJ1-5,.,TRBV7-2,.,TGTGCCAGCAGTCGCACCAACGGTAATCAGCCCCAGCATTTT,CASSRTNGNQPQHF
TRBJ2-1,.,TRBV6-5,.,TGTGCCAGCGGCACTTACAATGAGCAGTTCTTC,CASGTYNEQFF
TRBJ2-3,.,TRBV4-1,.,TGCGCCAGCAGCCAGGGGGGGCAGTCCGGGCGCACAGATACGCAGTATTTT,CASSQGGQSGRTDTQYF
TRBJ2-7,few,TRBV4-1,.,TGCGCCAGCAGCCAAGATGACCCCGCCTACGAGCAGTACTTC,CASSQDDPAYEQYF
TRBJ2-7,.,TRBV5-1,.,TGCGCCAGCAGCTTGGTTCCCGGCGGCAGCCCCTTCTCCTACGAGCAGTACTTC,CASSLVPGGSPFSYEQYF
TRBJ2-7,.,TRBV5-1,.,TGCGCCAGCAGCCCCGGGACGGGGACCCACCTCGGGGAGCAGTACTTC,CASSPGTGTHLGEQYF
TRBJ2-3,.,TRBV7-2,.,TGTGCCAGCAGCTGGACTAGCACAGATACGCAGTATTTT,CASSWTSTDTQYF
TRBJ2-1,.,TRBV18,TRBD1,TGTGCCAGCTCTGGGACAGCTTCGAATGAGCAGTTCTTC,CASSGTASNEQFF
TRBJ1-6,.,TRBV7-6,.,TGTGCCAGCAGCTTAACCGGCGACAATTCTAATAATTCACCCCTCCACTTT,CASSLTGDNSNNSPLHF
TRBJ1-6,.,TRBV7-8,.,TGTGCCAGCAGCCAAACCGGGCCTTATTCACCCCTCCACTTT,CASSQTGPYSPLHF
TRBJ1-4,.,TRBV2,.,TGTGCCAGCAAGGCCGCAGTTAGTGAAAAACTGTTTTTT,CASKAAVSEKLFF
TRBJ2-5,.,TRBV28,TRBD2,TGTGCCAGCAGTGCACTAGCGTACCAAGAGACCCAGTACTTC,CASSALAYQETQYF
TRBJ1-1,.,TRBV19,.,TGTGCCAGTAGTATACTAGGAAAGAGCACTGAAGCTTTCTTT,CASSILGKSTEAFF
TRBJ1-2,few,TRBV5-4,.,TGTGCCAGCAGCTTGGCCGGGATCGACTATGGCTACACCTTC,CASSLAGIDYGYTF
TRBJ2-1,once,TRBV25-1,TRBD1,TGTGCCAGCGTTCGGGACAGAATCCACAATGAGCAGTTCTTC,CASVRDRIHNEQFF
TRBJ2-6,.,TRBV18,TRBD1,TGTGCCAGCTCACCACCGACATCAGGGGGCACCGGGGCCAACGTCCTGACTTTC,CASSPPTSGGTGANVLTF
TRBJ1-1,.,TRBV12-3/TRBV12-4,.,TGTGCCAGCAACCTTAGTGGAACTGAAGCTTTCTTT,CASNLSGTEAFF
TRBJ2-3,.,TRBV5-1,TRBD2,TGCGCCAGCAGCTTGGAAGGCGCGGGAGGATACGATACGCAGTATTTT,CASSLEGAGGYDTQYF
TRBJ2-5,.,TRBV5-1,.,TGCGCCAGCAGCTTTGGGTCAGGGGTCCAAGAGACCCAGTACTTC,CASSFGSGVQETQYF
TRBJ2-7,.,TRBV9,TRBD2,TGTGCCAGCAGCGGGGGGACTAGCGGGAGCTACGAGCAGTACTTC,CASSGGTSGSYEQYF
TRBJ2-7,few,TRBV3-1/TRBV3-2,TRBD2,TGTGCCAGCAGCCCCTCTCTAGCGGGGCCCTACGAGCAGTACTTC,CASSPSLAGPYEQYF
TRBJ1-2,.,TRBV2,.,TGTGCCAGCAGTGCCGAGGATGGCTACACCTTC,CASSAEDGYTF
TRBJ1-2,.,TRBV29-1,TRBD1,TGCAGCGTCCGGGACAGGGGGAAGTTCTCCTATGGCTACACCTTC,CSVRDRGKFSYGYTF
TRBJ1-2,.,TRBV7-2,.,TGTGCCAGCAGCCCTAGGATTTCTAACTATGGCTACACCTTC,CASSPRISNYGYTF